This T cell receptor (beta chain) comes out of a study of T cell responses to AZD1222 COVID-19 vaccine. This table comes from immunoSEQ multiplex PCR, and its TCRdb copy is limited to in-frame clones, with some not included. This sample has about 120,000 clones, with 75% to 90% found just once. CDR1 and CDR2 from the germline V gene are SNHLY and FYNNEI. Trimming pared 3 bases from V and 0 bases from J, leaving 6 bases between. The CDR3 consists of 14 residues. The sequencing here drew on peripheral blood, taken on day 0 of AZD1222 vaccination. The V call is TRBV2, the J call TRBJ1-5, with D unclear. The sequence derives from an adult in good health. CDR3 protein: CASSEADSNQPQHF. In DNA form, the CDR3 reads TGTGCCAGCAGTGAGGCGGATAGCAATCAGCCCCAGCATTTT.